This T cell receptor beta chain was identified during a study of blood T cell repertoires in COVID-19. CDR3 size: 13 residues. In germline, CDR1 is SGHRS, CDR2 YFSETQ. V lost 7 bases, J lost 4 bases, and 5 bases stayed unmatched. Sequencing was performed with immunoSEQ multiplex PCR; in TCRdb, only in-frame clones are kept and a portion is missing. The sample has about 370,000 clones, more than 85% seen once. The receptor comes from a woman between 40 and 55 years old who had been exposed to COVID-19. The sequenced sample consisted of PBMCs or T cells enriched from blood (not recorded which). This chain links TRBV5-1 with TRBJ2-3; 8 positions match TRBD2. The CDR3: CASGSGGSDTQYF. The CDR3, as DNA: TGCGCCAGCGGAAGCGGGGGATCAGATACGCAGTATTTT.